This T cell receptor beta chain was recorded in a study of blood T cell repertoires in COVID-19. At the level of the study: The United States, Italy and Spain were the sources of the acute and convalescent COVID-19 samples.

In the authors' methods: It was from reference gene primer amplification that nucleated cell counts were estimated. Method: immunoSEQ multiplex PCR; TCRdb's copy keeps in-frame clones and lacks some. V and J calls and clone size are those listed in that table; D and trimming were worked out from the DNA. The sample yields some 190,000 clones, around three quarters seen once. CDR1 and CDR2 from the germline V gene are LGHDT and YNNKEL (reference sequence). The V and J ends lost 3 bases and 0 bases respectively, with 15 bases between them. The CDR3 is 17 amino acids. The sequenced sample consisted of PBMCs or T cells enriched from blood (not recorded which). This chain joins TRBV3-1 (or the pseudogene TRBV3-2) and TRBJ1-5; D gene unclear. This receptor was taken from a woman aged 45-65 years with acute COVID-19. DNA for the CDR3: TGTGCCAGCAGCCAGGGTCAGGAAACGAATAGCAATCAGCCCCAGCATTTT. Its protein product is CASSQGQETNSNQPQHF.